This record concerns one T cell receptor (beta chain) sequence. Its antigen is undetermined. This specimen comes from a study of cytomegalovirus exposure and HLA in healthy donors. This CDR3 comprises 15 residues. Germline loops: CDR1 MNHNS, CDR2 SASEGT. V was cut by 5 bases and J by 2 bases, with 13 bases left in between. Study-wide findings and caveats: Reports state that TCR beta sequences accurately predicted most subjects' HLA-A and HLA-B alleles.

Primers included in the PCR were 60 Vbeta and 13 Jbeta primers. The protocol was immunoSEQ multiplex PCR, while the TCRdb copy is restricted to in-frame clones and leaves out a portion. Of about 71,000 clones listed, less than 75% were seen once; the top ten hold 7.5% to 8%. The rearrangement links TRBV6-1 to TRBJ2-1; tentative D call: TRBD2 (6 bases). The sample comprised PBMCs. The source is a man between 35 and 55 years old in good health and CMV-seropositive. CDR3 protein: CASSPDSGTYNEQFF. The CDR3 nucleotides read TGTGCCAGCAGTCCCGATAGCGGTACCTACAATGAGCAGTTCTTC.